The sequence of this TCR beta chain was determined in a study of shared T cell receptors in the human thymus. Trimming removed 4 bases at V and 0 bases at J, with 12 bases between. This CDR3 is built from 15 residues. Germline V CDR1 and CDR2: MNHEY, SMNVEV (reference sequence). This clone has only one observation. The assay was immunoSEQ multiplex PCR, and TCRdb's table has in-frame clones only and misses some. The table lists hundreds of thousands of clones, approximately 89% of them singletons. The sample also formed part of further work on human thymus T cells. Per that paper: Corrective surgery for congenital heart defects was being performed on the healthy Finnish infants who served as donors. It was from resections taken during corrective heart surgery that the thymus tissue came. Thymic and blood repertoires appeared to carry a bias in their V and J gene usage. Thymic repertoires from unrelated individuals overlapped highly, related research reported.

The receptor's source is a boy in the first two years of life with a congenital heart defect. J is TRBJ1-2 and V is TRBV27; D is unresolved. Material for sequencing was thymocytes. DNA for the CDR3: TGTGCCAGCAGTTCCTACTCGGGAGCTAACTATGGCTACACCTTC. Protein product: CASSSYSGANYGYTF.